This T cell receptor beta chain stems from a study of T cells after yellow fever vaccination. The sample holds many counts of this clonotype. Its specificity is unknown. V lost 4 bases and J lost 3; bases outside the gene matches: 6. Germline loops: CDR1 SGHAT, CDR2 FQDESV (reference sequence). The CDR3 consists of 15 residues. Making TCR cDNA involved 5'RACE template switching, which added UMIs and a universal primer site. Each CDR3 protein is one row after TCRdb ran MiXCR on the 5' RACE reads. The repertoire holds 300,000 to 400,000 distinct CDR3 sequences, approximately 12% seen once, with 3.2% in the top ten. Study-level findings and limits: On re-exposure, the response was weaker but peaked faster, at day 5 versus 15. The study noted that FACS-sorted repertoires could contain abundant clonotypes contaminating from the bulk population.

The V gene is TRBV11-1, the J gene TRBJ2-1; TRBD1 matches at 7 bases. The sample consisted of CD4+ T cells sorted from PBMCs, taken 15 days after the yellow fever booster vaccination. The TCR comes from a man between 18 and 35 years old who received the YFV17D yellow fever vaccine. CDR3 residues: CASSYFGTVYNEQFF. Written as DNA, the CDR3 is TGTGCCAGCAGCTATTTCGGGACAGTCTACAATGAGCAGTTCTTC.